The clone carrying this TCR beta chain was seen a few times. Between the trimmed V and J ends, which lost 1 base and 9 bases, there was a span of 19 bases. Per the germline V gene, CDR1 is SEHNR and CDR2 is FQNEAQ (reference sequence). There are 15 residues in the CDR3. The data derive from a study of T-cell reconstitution after alpha-beta-depleted transplantation in children. Unique molecular identifiers were incorporated into the prepared TCRbeta library. Each CDR3 protein is one row after TCRdb ran MiXCR on the PCR reads. The repertoire holds 490,000 or so distinct CDR3 sequences, with about an eighth as singletons.

J is TRBJ2-7 and V is TRBV7-9, with D possibly being TRBD1 or TRBD2 (5 bases each). This receptor was identified in a human donor who donated a stem cell graft to a child with combined immunodeficiency. The sequences come from PBMCs from the stem cell graft donor, collected from the stem cell graft. The CDR3 DNA is TGTGCCAGCAGCTTAGTTCGGGGACCCGCTCGGGGGCAGTACTTC. This translates into CASSLVRGPARGQYF.